This TCR beta chain came from a study of regulatory T cells in long-lasting Graves disease. Background on the study: Over 5 years on antithyroid drugs plus positive TSH receptor antibodies marked Graves' disease as persistent.

Time point reported: persistent/refractory GD, antithyroid drugs over 5 years with positive TRAb. PBMC RNA was the source of the TCR library. In each case, Graves' disease was diagnosed per American Thyroid Association guidelines. Combining iRepertoire HTBI primers with Arm-PCR of CDR3 regions, the authors built TCR beta libraries. MiXCR, applied by TCRdb to the multiplex PCR reads, yields one record per CDR3 protein. The sample records approximately 360,000 distinct CDR3 sequences, less than 30% being singletons. Germline V lookup: CDR1 ENHRY, CDR2 SYGVKD. This CDR3 spans 16 amino acids. The ends lost 6 bases at V and 0 bases at J; junction bases unmatched: 7. Study-level results: Persistent patients shared more public clonotypes (approximately 2,500) than new patients (about 960).

Note on this clonotype: No antigen is known for it.

The TCR originated in a woman between 35 and 50 years old with Graves disease. The sequencing here drew on peripheral blood mononuclear cells (PBMCs), taken when the disease was refractory, from a patient treated with antithyroid drugs. The chain links TRBV10-3 to TRBJ2-1, with 8 bases that match TRBD2. The CDR3 spells CAISGLARSSYNEQFF. The DNA for the CDR3 is TGTGCCATCAGCGGACTAGCCCGGAGCTCCTACAATGAGCAGTTCTTC.